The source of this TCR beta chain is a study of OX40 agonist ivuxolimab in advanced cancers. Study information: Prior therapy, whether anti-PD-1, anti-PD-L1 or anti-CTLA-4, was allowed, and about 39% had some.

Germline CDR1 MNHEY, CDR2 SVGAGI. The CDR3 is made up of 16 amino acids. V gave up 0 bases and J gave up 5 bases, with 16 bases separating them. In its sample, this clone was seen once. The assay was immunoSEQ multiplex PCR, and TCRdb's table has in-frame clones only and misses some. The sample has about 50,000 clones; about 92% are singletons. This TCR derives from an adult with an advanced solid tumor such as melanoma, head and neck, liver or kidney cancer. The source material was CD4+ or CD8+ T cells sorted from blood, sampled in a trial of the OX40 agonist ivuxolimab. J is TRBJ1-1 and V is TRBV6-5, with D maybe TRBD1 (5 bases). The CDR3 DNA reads TGTGCCAGCAGTTACTCACATGTAGGGGTGGGGACTGAAGCTTTCTTT. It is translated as CASSYSHVGVGTEAFF.